This is a list of T cell receptor beta chains from one sample in a study of patients and donors after allogeneic stem cell transplantation. TCRdb independently ran MiXCR on the RT-PCR reads; one entry per CDR3 protein. This sample carries about 400,000 distinct CDR3 sequences, 15% to 20% of them seen once, and the ten largest clones take less than 8%. The source material was blood, either unsorted or a sorted T cell fraction (not recorded which). The receptors here all came from a human donor who was either an allogeneic HSCT recipient or a stem cell or donor lymphocyte infusion donor (not recorded which). It is not recorded whose cells these are; they may come from a transplant donor. Both conserved end residues are part of each CDR3. The order of the fields is clone size, D gene, V gene, CDR3 length, J gene, CDR3 DNA, CDR3 protein. D genes are given only for firm matches. The size entry is marked missing in some rows and otherwise reads once, few, many or a size class.

-,TRBD1,TRBV25-1,17,TRBJ1-1,TGTGCCAGCAGTGGCGGGACAGGCAATTTCAGGAACACTGAAGCTTTCTTT,CASSGGTGNFRNTEAFF
-,TRBD2,TRBV4-2,19,TRBJ2-2,TGTGCCAGCAGATTCGGGACTAGCGGGAGCATAGGACAGACCGGGGAGCTGTTTTTT,CASRFGTSGSIGQTGELFF
few,-,TRBV6-5,12,TRBJ1-5,TGTGCCAGCAGTTACTGGCATCAGCCCCAGCATTTT,CASSYWHQPQHF
few,TRBD1,TRBV27,13,TRBJ2-7,TGTGCCAGCAGTTCCTCCTACAGGGGCGGGCAGTACTTC,CASSSSYRGGQYF
many,TRBD1,TRBV4-2,17,TRBJ2-1,TGTGCCAGCAGCGGACAGGGACAGGGTGTATCCTACAATGAGCAGTTCTTC,CASSGQGQGVSYNEQFF
-,-,TRBV20-1,13,TRBJ1-4,TGCAGTGCTAGAGATACCCTTGGCGAAAAACTGTTTTTT,CSARDTLGEKLFF
many,-,TRBV7-2,15,TRBJ2-1,TGTGCCAGCAGCTTATTGGGGGGCTCCTACAATGAGCAGTTCTTC,CASSLLGGSYNEQFF
-,TRBD2,TRBV20-1,15,TRBJ2-1,TGCAGTGCTAGAGATCGCCTAGCGGAGTACAATGAGCAGTTCTTC,CSARDRLAEYNEQFF
-,TRBD1,TRBV4-1,16,TRBJ1-1,TGCGCCAGCAGCCACGAGGACAGGGGGCGTCGGGTTGAAGCTTTCTTT,CASSHEDRGRRVEAFF
-,TRBD2,TRBV3-1,17,TRBJ2-2,TGTGCCAGCAGCCCATATAGCGGGAGAGGTTTCACCGGGGAGCTGTTTTTT,CASSPYSGRGFTGELFF
few,-,TRBV3-1,15,TRBJ2-2,TGTGCCAGCAGCCATAGGGCCCGGTGGCCCGGGGAGCTGTTTTTT,CASSHRARWPGELFF
-,TRBD2,TRBV3-1,17,TRBJ2-3,TGTGCCAGCAGCCGTCCGGCTAGCGGGACAAGCACAGATACGCAGTATTTT,CASSRPASGTSTDTQYF
-,TRBD1,TRBV12-3/TRBV12-4,13,TRBJ1-2,TGTGCCAGCCAGGGGGCCGGCGGGGTGGGCTACACCTTC,CASQGAGGVGYTF
-,-,TRBV9,14,TRBJ2-1,TGTGCCAGCAGCCCGGACATGAAGAGGAATGAGCAGTTCTTC,CASSPDMKRNEQFF
few,TRBD2,TRBV4-2,16,TRBJ2-1,TGTGCCAGCAGCCAACAGCCGAGGCGCGGGAGTAGTGAGCAGTTCTTC,CASSQQPRRGSSEQFF
-,-,TRBV5-1,16,TRBJ2-7,TGCGCCAGCAGCTTGGGGTTGGGGGCGCGGGTCGACGAGCAGCACTTC,CASSLGLGARVDEQHF
few,TRBD2,TRBV5-5,14,TRBJ2-7,TGTGCCAGCAGCTCGCCGGGACTAAAAGGGGAGCAGTACTTC,CASSSPGLKGEQYF
many,-,TRBV4-3,13,TRBJ2-2,TGCGCCAGCAGCCAAGTAGTGACCGGGGAGCTGTTTTTT,CASSQVVTGELFF
few,TRBD2,TRBV18,16,TRBJ2-3,TGTGCCAGCTCACCGAAGAGCCTAGCGGGAGTGAATACGCAGTATTTT,CASSPKSLAGVNTQYF
-,-,TRBV20-1,13,TRBJ1-1,TGCAGTGCTAGAGGTATAAGGAACACTGAAGCTTTCTTT,CSARGIRNTEAFF
-,TRBD1,TRBV12-3/TRBV12-4,14,TRBJ2-3,TGTGCCCTGGGGGACAGGACTAGCACAGATACGCAGTATTTT,CALGDRTSTDTQYF
-,-,TRBV6-1,13,TRBJ2-3,TGTGCCAGCAAAGGTAGCCCGGCGGATACGCAGTATTTT,CASKGSPADTQYF
-,-,TRBV18,15,TRBJ1-5,TGTGCCAGCTCATCAAGGGGGGGCGGCAATCAGCCCCAGCATTTT,CASSSRGGGNQPQHF
-,TRBD1,TRBV6-2/TRBV6-3,16,TRBJ1-1,TGTGCCAGCAGTTACGCGCGAGGGACAGGGCTCCCTGAAGCTTTCTTT,CASSYARGTGLPEAFF
-,-,TRBV30,15,TRBJ2-2,TGTGCCTGGAGTGTCCGGGGGCTGGGTACCGGGGAGCTGTTTTTT,CAWSVRGLGTGELFF
-,-,TRBV20-1,13,TRBJ2-3,TGCAGTGCTCCGGGCAGATTGGTTGATACGCAGTATTTT,CSAPGRLVDTQYF
-,TRBD1,TRBV2,14,TRBJ1-2,TGTGCCAGCAGTGCGCCCGGACAGGGGTATGGCTACACCTTC,CASSAPGQGYGYTF
-,-,TRBV20-1,15,TRBJ2-1,TGCAGTGCGATCGGAGGGACGAACTCCTACAATGAGCAGTTCTTC,CSAIGGTNSYNEQFF
-,-,TRBV7-2,14,TRBJ2-3,TGTGCCAGCAGCTTAGGGAGGGGGGGGTATACGCAGTATTTT,CASSLGRGGYTQYF
-,TRBD2,TRBV7-3,18,TRBJ2-1,TGTGCCAGCAGCTTAGCTAGCGGCATGCGGGGGGGCCGGGATGAGCAGTTCTTC,CASSLASGMRGGRDEQFF
-,-,TRBV6-1,15,TRBJ1-4,TGTGCCAGCAGTGAAGCGCGGACAGCAAATGAAAAACTGTTTTTT,CASSEARTANEKLFF
few,-,TRBV27,15,TRBJ2-1,TGTGCCAGCAGTTTAGTTGGTAAAACCTACAATGAGCAGTTCTTC,CASSLVGKTYNEQFF
few,-,TRBV3-1,16,TRBJ2-7,TGTGCCAGCAGTCGCGGACTTCCTCCCATCTCCTACGAGCAGTACTTC,CASSRGLPPISYEQYF
-,-,TRBV9,14,TRBJ2-7,TGTGCCAGCAGCGTAGCGGACAGCTCCTACGAGCAGTACTTC,CASSVADSSYEQYF
few,-,TRBV24-1,14,TRBJ2-1,TGTGCCACCACGGGCCCCCCCACCCACAATGAGCAGTTCTTC,CATTGPPTHNEQFF
-,-,TRBV29-1,12,TRBJ1-2,TGCAGCGTTTCCCCTGGTGACTATGGCTACACCTTC,CSVSPGDYGYTF
few,-,TRBV29-1,13,TRBJ2-5,TGCAGCGGGGGGGGCGGCAGGGAAGAGACCCAGTACTTC,CSGGGGREETQYF
-,-,TRBV9,17,TRBJ1-1,TGTGCCAGCAGCGCGGGAGCGGGAGTCAGGAAAGGCACTGAAGCTTTCTTT,CASSAGAGVRKGTEAFF
-,-,TRBV5-1,15,TRBJ1-1,TGCGCCAGCAGCTTGGCCGGGGCAGTGAACACTGAAGCTTTCTTT,CASSLAGAVNTEAFF
-,-,TRBV21-1,17,TRBJ2-7,TGTGCCAGCAGCACCTATCGCCTAGCGGAGCCGGCCGACGAGCAGTACTTC,CASSTYRLAEPADEQYF
-,TRBD1,TRBV4-3,16,TRBJ2-2,TGCGCCAGCAGCACATCCGGGACAGGGTTTCCCGGGGAGCTGTTTTTT,CASSTSGTGFPGELFF
few,TRBD2,TRBV7-2,15,TRBJ2-3,TGTGCCAGCAGCACACCAGCGGGGAGGGCAGATACGCAGTATTTT,CASSTPAGRADTQYF
-,-,TRBV20-1,13,TRBJ2-2,TGCAGTGCGAGCCACGATGCAACCGGGGAGCTGTTTTTT,CSASHDATGELFF
many,-,TRBV12-3/TRBV12-4,14,TRBJ2-3,TGTGCCAGCCGGCGCGCCTGGGTCCCAGATACGCAGTATTTT,CASRRAWVPDTQYF